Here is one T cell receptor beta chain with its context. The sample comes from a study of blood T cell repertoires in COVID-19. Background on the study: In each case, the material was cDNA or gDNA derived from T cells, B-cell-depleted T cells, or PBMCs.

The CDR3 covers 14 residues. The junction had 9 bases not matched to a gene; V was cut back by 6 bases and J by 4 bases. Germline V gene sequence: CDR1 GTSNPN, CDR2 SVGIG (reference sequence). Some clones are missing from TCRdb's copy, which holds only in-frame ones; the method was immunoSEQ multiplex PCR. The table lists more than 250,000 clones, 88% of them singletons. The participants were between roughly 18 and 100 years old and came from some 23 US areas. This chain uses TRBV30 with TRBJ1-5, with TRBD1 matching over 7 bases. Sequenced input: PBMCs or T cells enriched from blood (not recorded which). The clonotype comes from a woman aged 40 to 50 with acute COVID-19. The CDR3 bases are TGTGCCTGCAATGTAGGGGGCATTAATCAGCCCCAGCATTTT. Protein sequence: CACNVGGINQPQHF.